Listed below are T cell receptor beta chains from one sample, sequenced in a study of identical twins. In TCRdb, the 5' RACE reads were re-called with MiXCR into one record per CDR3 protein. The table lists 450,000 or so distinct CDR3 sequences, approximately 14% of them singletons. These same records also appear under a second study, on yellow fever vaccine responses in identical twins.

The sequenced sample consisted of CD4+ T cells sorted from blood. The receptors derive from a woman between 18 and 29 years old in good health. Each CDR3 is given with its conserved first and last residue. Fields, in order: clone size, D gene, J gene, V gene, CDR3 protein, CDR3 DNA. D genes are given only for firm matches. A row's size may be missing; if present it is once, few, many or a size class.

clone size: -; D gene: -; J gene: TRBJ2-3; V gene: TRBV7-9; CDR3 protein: CASSFRTTRVTDTQYF; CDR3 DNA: TGTGCCAGCAGCTTTCGAACCACTAGGGTCACAGATACGCAGTATTTT
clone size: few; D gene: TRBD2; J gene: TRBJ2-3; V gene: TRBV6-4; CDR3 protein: CASGLTGGREDTQYF; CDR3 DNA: TGTGCCAGCGGACTGACGGGGGGGCGTGAAGATACGCAGTATTTT
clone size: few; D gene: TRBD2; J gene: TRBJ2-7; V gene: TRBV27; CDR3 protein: CASSPRLVAGVEQYF; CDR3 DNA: TGTGCCAGCAGTCCACGGTTGGTAGCGGGGGTCGAGCAGTACTTC
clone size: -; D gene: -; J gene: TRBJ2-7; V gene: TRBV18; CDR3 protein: CASSPAPSTGNYEQYF; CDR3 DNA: TGTGCCAGCTCACCCGCACCGTCAACAGGGAACTACGAGCAGTACTTC
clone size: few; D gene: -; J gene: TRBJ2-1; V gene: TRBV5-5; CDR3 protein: CASSGGAQAQQFF; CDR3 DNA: TGTGCCAGCAGCGGGGGGGCTCAGGCCCAGCAGTTCTTC
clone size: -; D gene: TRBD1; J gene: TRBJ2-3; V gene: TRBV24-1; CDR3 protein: CATSDFGQRGRGTDTQYF; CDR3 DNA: TGTGCCACCAGTGATTTCGGACAGAGGGGGCGCGGCACAGATACGCAGTATTTT
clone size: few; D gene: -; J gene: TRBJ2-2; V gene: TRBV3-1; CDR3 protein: CASSHRGITGELFF; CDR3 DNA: TGTGCCAGCAGCCACAGAGGGATCACCGGGGAGCTGTTTTTT
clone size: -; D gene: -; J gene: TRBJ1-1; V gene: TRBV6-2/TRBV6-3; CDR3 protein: CASSPRGSTEAFF; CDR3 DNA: TGTGCCAGCTCGCCCAGGGGAAGCACTGAAGCTTTCTTT
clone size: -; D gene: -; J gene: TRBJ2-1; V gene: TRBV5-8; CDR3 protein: CASSLTVSWNEQFF; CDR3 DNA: TGTGCCAGCAGCTTGACAGTATCGTGGAATGAGCAGTTCTTC
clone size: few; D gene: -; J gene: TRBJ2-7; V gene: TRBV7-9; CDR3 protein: CASSVRTVSYEQYF; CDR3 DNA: TGTGCCAGCAGCGTGAGGACAGTGTCCTACGAGCAGTACTTC
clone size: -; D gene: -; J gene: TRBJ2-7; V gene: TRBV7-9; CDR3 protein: CASSLATGGATYEQYF; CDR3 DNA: TGTGCCAGCAGCTTAGCAACAGGGGGGGCGACCTACGAGCAGTACTTC
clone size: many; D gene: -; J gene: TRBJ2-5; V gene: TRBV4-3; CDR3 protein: CASSQATLSETQYF; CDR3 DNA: TGCGCCAGCAGCCAAGCGACCCTGTCGGAGACCCAGTACTTC
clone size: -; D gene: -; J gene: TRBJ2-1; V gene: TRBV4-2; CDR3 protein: CASSQGGAEQFF; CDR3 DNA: TGTGCCAGCAGCCAGGGTGGGGCTGAGCAGTTCTTC
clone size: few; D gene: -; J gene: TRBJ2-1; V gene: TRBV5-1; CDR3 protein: CASSLVVENEQFF; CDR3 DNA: TGCGCCAGCAGCTTGGTCGTCGAAAATGAGCAGTTCTTC
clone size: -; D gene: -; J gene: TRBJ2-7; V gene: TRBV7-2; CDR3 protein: CASSVLDTNEQYF; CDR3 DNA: TGTGCCAGCAGCGTACTTGACACCAACGAGCAGTACTTC
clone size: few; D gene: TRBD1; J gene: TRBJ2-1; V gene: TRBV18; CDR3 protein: CASSRQTGGGNEQFF; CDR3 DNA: TGTGCCAGCTCACGACAGACAGGGGGCGGGAATGAGCAGTTCTTC
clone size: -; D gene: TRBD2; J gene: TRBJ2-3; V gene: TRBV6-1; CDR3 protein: CASSHLTKAGVVLYTQYF; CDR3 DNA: TGTGCCAGCAGCCACCTAACTAAAGCGGGAGTCGTACTTTATACGCAGTATTTT
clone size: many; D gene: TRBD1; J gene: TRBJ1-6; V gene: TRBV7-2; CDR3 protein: CASSLESGGGFSPLHF; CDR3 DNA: TGTGCCAGCAGCTTAGAGTCAGGGGGCGGTTTTTCACCCCTCCACTTT
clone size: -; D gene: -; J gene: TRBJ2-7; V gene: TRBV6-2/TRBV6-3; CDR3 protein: CASGLRDSKYEQYF; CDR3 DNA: TGTGCCAGCGGGTTGCGGGACAGCAAGTACGAGCAGTACTTC
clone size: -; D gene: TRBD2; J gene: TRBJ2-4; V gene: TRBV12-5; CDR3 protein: CASGGTSGIQYF; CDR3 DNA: TGTGCTAGTGGGGGGACTAGCGGCATTCAGTACTTC
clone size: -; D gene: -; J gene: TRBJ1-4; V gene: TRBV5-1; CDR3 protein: CASKPGTNEKLFF; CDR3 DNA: TGCGCCAGCAAACCAGGAACTAATGAAAAACTGTTTTTT
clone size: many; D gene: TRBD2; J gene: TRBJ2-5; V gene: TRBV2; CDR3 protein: CASKLAGQETQYF; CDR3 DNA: TGTGCCAGCAAACTAGCGGGGCAAGAGACCCAGTACTTC
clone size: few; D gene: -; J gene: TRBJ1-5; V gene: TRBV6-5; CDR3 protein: CASSYSENQPQHF; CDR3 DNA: TGTGCCAGCAGTTACTCGGAAAATCAGCCCCAGCATTTT
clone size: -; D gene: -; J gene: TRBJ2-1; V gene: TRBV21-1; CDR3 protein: CASSKGTGGYNEQFF; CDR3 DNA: TGTGCCAGCAGCAAAGGCACAGGGGGCTACAATGAGCAGTTCTTC
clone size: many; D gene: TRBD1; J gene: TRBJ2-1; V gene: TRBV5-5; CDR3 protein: CASSSTGGSYNEQFF; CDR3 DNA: TGTGCCAGCAGCTCAACAGGGGGCTCCTACAATGAGCAGTTCTTC
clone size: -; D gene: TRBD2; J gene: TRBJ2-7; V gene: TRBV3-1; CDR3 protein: CASSRNSGAVRYEQYF; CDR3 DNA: TGTGCCAGCAGCCGGAATAGCGGGGCTGTCCGCTACGAGCAGTACTTC
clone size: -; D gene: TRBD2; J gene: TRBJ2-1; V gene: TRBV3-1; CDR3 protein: CASSRTGTSGEQFF; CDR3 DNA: TGTGCCAGCAGCCGCACCGGGACTAGCGGAGAGCAGTTCTTC
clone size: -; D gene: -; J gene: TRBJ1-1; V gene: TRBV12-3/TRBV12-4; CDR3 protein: CASTTGYTEAFF; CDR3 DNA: TGTGCCAGCACCACAGGATACACTGAAGCTTTCTTT
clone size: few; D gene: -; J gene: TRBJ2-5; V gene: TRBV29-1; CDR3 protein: CSVEVPLGLWETQYF; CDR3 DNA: TGCAGCGTTGAAGTACCCCTTGGTCTTTGGGAGACCCAGTACTTC